Listed below are T cell receptor beta chains from one sample, sequenced in a study of CD8 T cells in Susac syndrome. TCRdb fed the immunoSEQ multiplex PCR reads into MiXCR, producing one record per CDR3 protein. The repertoire consists of fewer than 150,000 distinct CDR3 sequences, with 90% to 95% occurring once and the leading ten covering more than 0.1%. The sample was CD4+ T cells from PBMCs. These receptors all come from a human donor in good health. The CDR3 runs from the conserved cysteine through the conserved F or W.

v_call	cdr3_aa
TRBV5-4	CASSGTSEWGTQYF
TRBV5-1	CASSPIAGFYNEQFF
TRBV20-1	CSAREKGGGEAFF
TRBV5-4	CASSFGGRAPTDTQYF
TRBV6-5	CASSYPFPGLAGDVDTQYF
TRBV11-1	CASSLRLGTSRRGGLSTDTQYF
TRBV29-1	CSVETGSTEAFF
TRBV28	CASSFRSLYGYTF
TRBV28	CASSLAGGYTGELFF
TRBV19	CASSRLAGTYEQYF
TRBV29-1	CSGTSGIEQFF
TRBV5-1	CASSRFGQGTTEAFF
TRBV20-1	CSARGSGRTKDTQYF
TRBV5-6	CASSRDSKETQYF
TRBV20-1	CSARDPASGRFNEQFF
TRBV7-2	CASSQQIGGTGGDQPQHF
TRBV27	CASSLWGSGRDNEQFF
TRBV5-1	CASSLSQAATYEQYF
TRBV6-2/TRBV6-3	CASSDPGRRLYEQYF
TRBV11-2	CASSFTGTRAGELFF
TRBV7-9	CASSQTAIYEQYF
TRBV28	CASSPSDRVGNSPLHF
TRBV9	CASSALVSGSTDTQYF
TRBV3-1	CASSQRQGDTEAFF
TRBV18	CASSPGTGTEKLFF
TRBV4-1	CASSQDSWGSGGYTF
TRBV3-1	CASSQGTANYGYTF
TRBV7-2	CASSLQGAGNTIYF
TRBV7-9	CASSLDNYGYTF
TRBV5-1	CASSSGTSGSFYNEQFF
TRBV6-5	CASRSTGEGNQPQHF
TRBV7-9	CASSSTFEAFF
TRBV4-1	CASSQEGDRAYTEAFF
TRBV20-1	CSATGSTDTQYF
TRBV7-9	CASLGGNTGELFF
TRBV28	CASSVGSGYGYTF
TRBV28	CASSRPRGAGEQFF
TRBV18	CASSSPGTGLAEQYF
TRBV12-3/TRBV12-4	CASSLEGKTEAFF
TRBV5-1	CASSLKGGDTYEQYF
TRBV7-8	CASSLANTQYF
TRBV27	CASTLQGAVTGANVLTF
TRBV28	CASSLFLQGSSGANVLTF
TRBV6-6	CASSYGGTYEQYF
TRBV3-1	CASSQDGQGTDTQYF
TRBV7-2	CASSLLASGGHEQYF